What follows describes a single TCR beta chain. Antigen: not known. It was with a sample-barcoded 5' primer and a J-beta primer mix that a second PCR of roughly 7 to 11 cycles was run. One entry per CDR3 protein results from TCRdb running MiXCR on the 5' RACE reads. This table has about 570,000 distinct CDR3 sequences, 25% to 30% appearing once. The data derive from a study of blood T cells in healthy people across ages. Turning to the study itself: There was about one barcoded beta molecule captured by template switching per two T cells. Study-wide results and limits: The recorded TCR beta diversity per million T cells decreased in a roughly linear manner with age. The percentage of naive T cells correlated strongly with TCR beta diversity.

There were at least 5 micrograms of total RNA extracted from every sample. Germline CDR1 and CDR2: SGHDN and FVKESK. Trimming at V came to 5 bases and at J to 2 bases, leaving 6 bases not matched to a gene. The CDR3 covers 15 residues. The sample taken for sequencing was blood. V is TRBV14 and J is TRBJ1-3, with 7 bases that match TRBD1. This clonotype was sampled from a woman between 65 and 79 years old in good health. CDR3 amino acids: CASSFLTGTGNTIYF. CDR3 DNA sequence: TGTGCCAGCAGCTTCCTGACAGGGACTGGAAACACCATATATTTT. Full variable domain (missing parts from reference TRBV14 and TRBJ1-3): EAGVTQFPSHSVIEKGQTVTLRCDPISGHDNLYWYRRVMGKEIKFLLHFVKESKQDESGMPNNRFLAERTGGTYSTLKVQPAELEDSGVYFCASSFLTGTGNTIYFGEGSWLTVV.